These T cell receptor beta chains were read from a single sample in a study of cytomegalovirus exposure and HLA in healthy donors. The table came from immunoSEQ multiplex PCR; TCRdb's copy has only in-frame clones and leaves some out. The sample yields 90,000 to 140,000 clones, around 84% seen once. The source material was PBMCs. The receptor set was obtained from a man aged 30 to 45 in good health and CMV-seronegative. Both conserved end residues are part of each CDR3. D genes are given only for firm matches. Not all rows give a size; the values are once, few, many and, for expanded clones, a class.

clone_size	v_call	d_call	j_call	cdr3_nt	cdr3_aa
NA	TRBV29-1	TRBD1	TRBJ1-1	TGCAGCGTTCGACAGGGGATGAACACTGAAGCTTTCTTT	CSVRQGMNTEAFF
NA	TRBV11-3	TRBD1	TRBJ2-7	TGTGCCAGCAGCTTAAGTGGCACAGGGGGTGAGCAGTACTTC	CASSLSGTGGEQYF
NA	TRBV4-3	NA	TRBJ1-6	TGCGCCAGCAGCCAAGTTTTCGGGGGGGTCAGGTCCCTCCACTTT	CASSQVFGGVRSLHF
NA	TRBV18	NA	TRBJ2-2	TGTGCCAGCTCACCACCGGCGACTCGGGACGGGGAGCTGTTTTTT	CASSPPATRDGELFF
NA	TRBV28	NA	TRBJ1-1	TGTGCCAGCAGTTTAAAGCACAGGAACACTGAAGCTTTCTTT	CASSLKHRNTEAFF
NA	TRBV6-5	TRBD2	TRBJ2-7	TGTGCCAGCAGTTACTCGAACCTAGCGGGTTTCTACGAGCAGTACTTC	CASSYSNLAGFYEQYF
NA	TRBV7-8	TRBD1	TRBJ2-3	TGTGCCAGCAGCTTACCCGGGCCGCAGGGGGTTACGCAGTATTTT	CASSLPGPQGVTQYF
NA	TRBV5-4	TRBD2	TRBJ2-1	TGTGCCAGCACGCCAGGGAGCGGGAGGGCCCGTCTCTACAATGAGCAGTTCTTC	CASTPGSGRARLYNEQFF
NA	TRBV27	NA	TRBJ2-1	TGTGCCAGCAGTTCGCAACAGGGAACGTACAATGAGCAGTTCTTC	CASSSQQGTYNEQFF
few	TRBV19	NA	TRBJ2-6	TGTGCCAGTAGTCTAGGACCAGGGGCTGGGGCCAACGTCCTGACTTTC	CASSLGPGAGANVLTF
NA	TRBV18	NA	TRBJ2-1	TGTGCCAGCTCACCACCTAGCCGAATAAGCTCCTACAATGAGCAGTTCTTC	CASSPPSRISSYNEQFF
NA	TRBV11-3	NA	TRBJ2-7	TGTGCCAGCAGCTTGGGCAGTACCTACGAGCAGTACTTC	CASSLGSTYEQYF
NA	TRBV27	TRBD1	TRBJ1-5	TGTGCCAGCAGTGTACGACAGGGTACGGATCAGCCCCAGCATTTT	CASSVRQGTDQPQHF
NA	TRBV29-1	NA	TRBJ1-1	TGCAGCGAGGTAGGAGCCTTGAACACTGAAGCTTTCTTT	CSEVGALNTEAFF
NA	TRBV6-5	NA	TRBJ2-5	TGTGCCAGCAGGCAGGGTAGGGAGACCCAGTACTTC	CASRQGRETQYF
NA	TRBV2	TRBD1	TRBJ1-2	TGTGCCAGCAGTGATCAGGGGGCGGCCCCCTATGGCTACACCTTC	CASSDQGAAPYGYTF
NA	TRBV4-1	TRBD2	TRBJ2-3	TGCGCCAGCAGCCAATTCGGGGGGGCCTCCGGAGATACGCAGTATTTT	CASSQFGGASGDTQYF
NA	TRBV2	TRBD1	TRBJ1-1	TGTGCCAGCAGTAAAACCCGACAGGGGAGTACTGAAGCTTTCTTT	CASSKTRQGSTEAFF
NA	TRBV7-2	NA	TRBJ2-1	TGTGCCAGCAGCTTAGGCCGGGAATCCTACAATGAGCAGTTCTTC	CASSLGRESYNEQFF
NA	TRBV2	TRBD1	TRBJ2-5	TGTGCCAGCAGGGACGGAACAGGGGCTCAAGAGACCCAGTACTTC	CASRDGTGAQETQYF
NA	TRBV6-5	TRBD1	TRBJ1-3	TGTGCCAGCAGTTACGGGACAGGCTCTGGAAACACCATATATTTT	CASSYGTGSGNTIYF
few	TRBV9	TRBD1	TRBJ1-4	TGTGCCAGCAGCGTGGGACAGGGTGAAAAACTGTTTTTT	CASSVGQGEKLFF
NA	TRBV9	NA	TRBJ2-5	TGTGCCAGCAGCCCCGGTGCGGAGACCCAGTACTTC	CASSPGAETQYF
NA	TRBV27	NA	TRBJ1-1	TGTGCCAGCAGTTTTCGCGGGGTAAACACTGAAGCTTTCTTT	CASSFRGVNTEAFF
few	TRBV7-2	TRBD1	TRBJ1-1	TGTGCCAGCAGCTTAGCGCTATCAGGGGGAACTGAAGCTTTCTTT	CASSLALSGGTEAFF
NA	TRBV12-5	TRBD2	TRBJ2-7	TGTGCTAGTGGTCTTAGCGGGTTGAACGAGCAGTACTTC	CASGLSGLNEQYF
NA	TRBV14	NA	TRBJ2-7	TGTGCCAGCAGCCAGCGACAGTCCTACGAGCAGTACTTC	CASSQRQSYEQYF
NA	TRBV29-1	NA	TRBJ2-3	TGCAGCGTTGAGCGGAGCACAGATACGCAGTATTTT	CSVERSTDTQYF
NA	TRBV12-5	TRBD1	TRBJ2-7	TGTGCTAGTGGTCCCCGACAGGGTTACGAGCAGTACTTC	CASGPRQGYEQYF
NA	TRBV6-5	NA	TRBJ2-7	TGTGCCAGCAGTTCAGGGACATTGATCTACGAGCAGTACTTC	CASSSGTLIYEQYF
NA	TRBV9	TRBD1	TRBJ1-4	TGTGCCAGCAGCGCTCCACAGGGGGTCCTGTTTTTT	CASSAPQGVLFF
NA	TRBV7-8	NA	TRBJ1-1	TGTGCCAGCAGCAGACACAGTTTCGGGGACACTGAAGCTTTCTTT	CASSRHSFGDTEAFF
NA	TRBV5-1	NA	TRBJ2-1	TGCGCCAGCACTGGTTCCATTGGGAGTGCTATTGCGGATGAGCAGTTCTTC	CASTGSIGSAIADEQFF
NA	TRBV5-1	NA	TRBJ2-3	TGCGCCAGCAGCTTGGGAGGCGGTAGCACAGATACGCAGTATTTT	CASSLGGGSTDTQYF
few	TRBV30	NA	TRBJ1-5	TGTGCCTGGAGTTGGGCTGGGGGACTTAGCAATCAGCCCCAGCATTTT	CAWSWAGGLSNQPQHF
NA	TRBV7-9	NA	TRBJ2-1	TGTGCCAGCAGCTTAGCGCCCGGGAGCTCCTACAATGAGCAGTTCTTC	CASSLAPGSSYNEQFF
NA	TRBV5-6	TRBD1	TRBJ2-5	TGTGCCAGCAGCTTGAAGGGGGCGGAGACCCAGTACTTC	CASSLKGAETQYF
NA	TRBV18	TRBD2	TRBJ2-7	TGTGCCAGCTCACCGCCGGGACTAGCGGGAGGTTCAGGGGACCACGAGCAGTACTTC	CASSPPGLAGGSGDHEQYF
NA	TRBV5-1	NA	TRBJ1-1	TGCGCCAGCAGCTTGGTATCAGGGGCCTACACTGAAGCTTTCTTT	CASSLVSGAYTEAFF
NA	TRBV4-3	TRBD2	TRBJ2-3	TGCGCCAGCAGCCTTCACCCGGGACTAGCGGGGACGCAGTATTTT	CASSLHPGLAGTQYF
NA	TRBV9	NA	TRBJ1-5	TGTGCCAGCAGCGTAGATGGGGAGGTGCAGCCCCAGCATTTT	CASSVDGEVQPQHF